A selection of T cell receptor beta chains follows, all from one sample in a study of cytomegalovirus exposure and HLA in healthy donors. The protocol was immunoSEQ multiplex PCR, while the TCRdb copy is restricted to in-frame clones and leaves out a portion. The sample table includes 120,000 to 150,000 clones. What was sequenced was PBMCs. Receptors originate from a man aged 35-49 years in good health and CMV-seronegative. Each CDR3 is given without its conserved first and last residue. D genes are given only for firm matches.

J | D | V | CDR3
TRBJ1-2 | - | TRBV11-2 | ASSPDSFYGYT
TRBJ1-1 | TRBD1 | TRBV7-9 | ASSHPGRGPTEAF
TRBJ2-2 | - | TRBV10-2 | ASSESDPVNTGELF
TRBJ1-1 | - | TRBV9 | ASSEGITNTEAF
TRBJ2-5 | TRBD2 | TRBV7-3 | ASSLWEGETQY
TRBJ1-1 | - | TRBV29-1 | SVEDLREAF
TRBJ2-1 | - | TRBV25-1 | ASSELEATGEQF
TRBJ2-7 | TRBD1 | TRBV18 | ASSPKDRGGYEQY
- | TRBD2 | TRBV25-1 | ASSDTGLAGRHYEQY
TRBJ2-3 | TRBD2 | TRBV11-2 | ASTRGMGGGADTQY
TRBJ1-2 | TRBD1 | TRBV7-2 | ASSQDRDYGYT
TRBJ2-3 | - | TRBV11-1 | ASDNPTTDTQY
TRBJ1-1 | - | TRBV4-3 | ASSLSGGGTEAF
TRBJ1-2 | TRBD1 | TRBV4-3 | ASSQDGTGGGYT
TRBJ2-6 | - | TRBV5-4 | ASSGGGQAPGANVLT
TRBJ1-4 | - | TRBV5-4 | ASSLRGNNEKLF
TRBJ1-1 | - | TRBV13 | ASSLNMNTEAF
TRBJ1-5 | - | TRBV5-1 | ASSLWDSRNQPQH
TRBJ2-4 | TRBD1 | TRBV6-1 | ASKLQGPKNIQY
TRBJ1-1 | - | TRBV19 | ASIRGMNTEAF
TRBJ1-6 | TRBD1 | TRBV4-3 | ASRMGQYNSPLH
TRBJ1-1 | - | TRBV6-4 | ASSLDRNTEAF
TRBJ2-5 | TRBD1 | TRBV10-3 | AISLQGTQETQY
TRBJ1-2 | - | TRBV28 | ASSLGEVYGYT
TRBJ1-6 | TRBD1 | TRBV28 | ASSLSGGVVSPLH
TRBJ2-3 | TRBD2 | TRBV13 | ASSSTSGGAPDTQY